This entry describes one T cell receptor beta chain. Its antigen remains unknown. The sample comes from a study of monozygotic twins with inflammatory bowel disease. Study-wide results and limits: No separation of different T cell subtypes was possible.

From the 5' RACE reads, TCRdb lists one entry per CDR3 protein and no DNA. Seen in this sample are 330,000 or so distinct CDR3 sequences; the ten most common clones hold 2%. The origin of this receptor is a human donor with ulcerative colitis or Crohn's disease, or a healthy co-twin of an affected twin (not recorded which). Sequencing was done on a sample of blood.

The CDR3 sequence is CASRNRGVSHEQYF. The chain joins TRBV7-8 to TRBJ2-7; TCRdb lists TRBD1, though no DNA is available to test this call. CDR1 and CDR2 from the germline V gene are SGHVS and FQNEAQ. The length of the CDR3 is 14 residues.